This T cell receptor beta chain was recovered during a study of CD8 T cell repertoires and HIV-1 epitope variants. In the study overall: 1M T cells were kept uncultured as a baseline.

Study conclusions and caveats: No clonotypes responded to the TAALDMSHF plasma variant; 4 or 5 recognized KF9, one HW9.

CDR3 length equals 16 residues. Between the trimmed V and J ends, which lost 0 bases and 0 bases, there was a span of 9 bases. From germline, CDR1 is KGHSY and CDR2 FQNENV. TCRdb's copy holds only in-frame clones and misses some; the assay was immunoSEQ multiplex PCR. This sample has about 4,800 clones; roughly two thirds occur once, and the top ten carry roughly 43%. For this clone: Its antigen is unknown.

The chain uses TRBV16 and TRBJ1-5; the D is unclear. The sequence was obtained from a male donor with HIV. Specimen: cultured CD8+ T cells derived from PBMCs. CDR3 DNA sequence: TGTGCCAGCAGCCAATCGGCAGCCCCTAGCAATCAGCCCCAGCATTTT. This sequence encodes CASSQSAAPSNQPQHF.